This passage covers 16 T cell receptor beta chains from one sample sequenced in a study of ipilimumab plus nivolumab after autologous stem cell transplantation. Assay: immunoSEQ multiplex PCR; the TCRdb copy retains only in-frame clones and omits some. This table holds roughly 86,000 clones, 75% to 85% found once. This specimen was PBMCs, taken in a trial of ipilimumab plus nivolumab as post-transplant consolidation. The receptor set was obtained from a male donor with diffuse large B-cell lymphoma.

The V gene is TRBV5-5, the J gene TRBJ2-2; D ambiguous. From germline, CDR1 is SGHKS and CDR2 YYEKEE (reference sequence). The CDR3 has 15 residues. Between the trimmed V and J ends, which lost 2 bases and 8 bases, there was a span of 16 bases. Here the CDR3 reads CASSFLAELIGELFF. DNA of the CDR3: TGTGCCAGCAGCTTCTTGGCGGAACTCATAGGGGAGCTGTTTTTT. Together with reference TRBV5-5 and TRBJ2-2, the CDR3 gives the full variable domain: DAGVTQSPTHLIKTRGQQVTLRCSPISGHKSVSWYQQVLGQGPQFIFQYYEKEERGRGNFPDRFSARQFPNYSSELNVNALLLGDSALYLCASSFLAELIGELFFGEGSRLTVL.

This clone was picked up a small number of times. V is TRBV1 and J is TRBJ1-2. TRBV1 is a known pseudogene. The CDR3 spans 11 residues. In DNA form, the CDR3 reads TGCACCAGCAGCCAATTGAATTACTACACCTTC. It translates to CTSSQLNYYTF.

V usage is TRBV7-8 and J usage is TRBJ2-7; D possibly corresponds to TRBD1 (6 bases). Trimming removed 5 bases at V and 1 base at J, with 21 bases between. Germline V gene data show CDR1 as SGHVS and CDR2 as FQNEAQ. The CDR3 totals 17 residues. The CDR3 nucleotides read TGTGCCAGCAGCGGGTGGGGTCGGGACACCACTTCCTACGAGCAGTACTTC. This translates into CASSGWGRDTTSYEQYF.

V is TRBV5-6 and J is TRBJ2-3; weak D call: TRBD1 (6 bases). V lost 3 bases and J 2 bases, leaving 16 bases between the germline ends. The CDR3 contains 16 residues. The germline gives CDR1 SGHDT, CDR2 YYEEEE. DNA for the CDR3: TGTGCCAGCAGCTCCGTGGGGACATACCACACAGATACGCAGTATTTT. Its protein is CASSSVGTYHTDTQYF.

The J gene is TRBJ2-7, the V gene TRBV6-5, with D perhaps matching TRBD1 or TRBD2 (6 bases each). Per the germline V gene, CDR1 is MNHEY and CDR2 is SVGAGI. Trimming shortened V by 7 bases and J by 2 bases, and 15 bases separated the two germline ends. The CDR3 runs 14 residues. The CDR3: CASKRGASTYEQYF. The CDR3 nucleotides are TGTGCCAGCAAAAGGGGGGCCAGCACCTACGAGCAGTACTTC.

CDR3: CASSILGSGQGEAFF. Here the CDR3 DNA reads TGTGCCAGTAGTATTTTAGGATCGGGGCAGGGTGAAGCTTTCTTT. This chain connects TRBV19 to TRBJ1-1; D is possibly TRBD1 (5 bases). V shed 3 bases and J shed 7 bases, with 18 bases lying between them. Germline values: CDR1 LNHDA, CDR2 SQIVND (reference sequence). There are 15 residues in the CDR3.

This clone was counted a few times. V is TRBV9 and J is TRBJ2-3; D is tentatively TRBD1 or TRBD2 (6 bases each). V was pared by 3 bases and J by 4 bases, with 15 bases between. The CDR3 spans 15 residues. Germline CDR1 is SGDLS and CDR2 is YYNGEE. CDR3 DNA: TGTGCCAGCAGCGGTGTTCTCGGGGGCTCAGATACGCAGTATTTT. It specifies CASSGVLGGSDTQYF.

This clone came up a few times. This chain uses TRBV27 with TRBJ2-7, with 7 bases aligning to TRBD2. The V segment lost 6 bases and the J segment 0 bases; nucleotides outside the gene matches: 8. CDR3 length: 15 amino acids. The germline CDR1 and CDR2 sequences are MNHEY and SMNVEV (reference sequence). CDR3 in amino acids: CASSRDPGGSYEQYF. The CDR3 DNA reads TGTGCCAGCAGCCGAGACCCGGGGGGCTCCTACGAGCAGTACTTC.

This chain links TRBV6-1 with TRBJ2-7; TRBD1 is a possible D gene (6 bases). Trimming shortened V by 2 bases and J by 2 bases, and 19 bases separated the two germline ends. Germline assignment: CDR1 MNHNS and CDR2 SASEGT. The CDR3 is 17 amino acids. The CDR3 region is CASSERGWGPVPYEQYF. The CDR3 coding sequence is TGTGCCAGCAGTGAAAGGGGGTGGGGACCAGTCCCCTACGAGCAGTACTTC.

The chain has TRBV15 and TRBJ2-2; D gene ambiguous. This CDR3 has 16 amino acids. V was shortened by 0 bases and J by 1 base, with 9 bases between the two germline ends. Germline V gives CDR1 LNHNV, CDR2 YYDKDF (reference sequence). CDR3 sequence: CATSRDLLMNTGELFF. As DNA, the CDR3 is TGTGCCACCAGCAGAGATCTACTGATGAACACCGGGGAGCTGTTTTTT.

This clone was counted only a few times. The same CDR3 arises from other DNA sequences in this sample as well. The rearrangement joins TRBV5-4 to TRBJ2-5, with D hard to call. CDR1 and CDR2 (germline): SGHNT, YYREEE (reference sequence). This CDR3 contains 13 residues. V was shortened by 1 base and J by 5 bases, with 9 bases between the two germline ends. The CDR3 region has the DNA TGTGCCAGCAGCTTGATGGTCGGGGAGACCCAGTACTTC. Translation: CASSLMVGETQYF.

The chain employs TRBV4-3 and TRBJ2-1; 7 positions agree with TRBD2. Germline V gives CDR1 LGHNA, CDR2 YSLEER. The junction had 8 bases not matched to a gene; V was cut back by 2 bases and J by 10 bases. This CDR3 is built from 14 residues. CDR3 nucleotide sequence: TGCGCCAGCAGCCAATCTCTGGGACTAATAGAGCAGTTCTTC. Translating it yields CASSQSLGLIEQFF.

The V call is TRBV5-6, the J call TRBJ2-5, with D unclear. V lost 0 bases, J lost 3 bases, and 15 bases lay in between. The CDR3 is 16 amino acids. Germline V gives CDR1 SGHDT, CDR2 YYEEEE. This chain's CDR3 is CASSLVNALAEETQYF. CDR3 coding DNA: TGTGCCAGCAGCTTGGTCAATGCCCTGGCGGAAGAGACCCAGTACTTC.

V usage is TRBV7-9 and J usage is TRBJ2-3; TRBD1 matches 8 bases. V lost 5 bases, J lost 0 bases, and 7 bases stayed unmatched. The CDR3 is made up of 16 amino acids. Germline V CDR1 and CDR2: SEHNR, FQNEAQ (reference sequence). The CDR3 region is CASSPQGAQSTDTQYF. CDR3 DNA: TGTGCCAGCAGCCCCCAGGGGGCGCAGAGCACAGATACGCAGTATTTT.

V is TRBV7-2 and J is TRBJ2-5; tentatively, D is TRBD1 (6 bases). Trimming took off 5 bases at V and 0 bases at J, with 10 bases between the two ends. This CDR3 comprises 14 residues. CDR1 is SGHTA and CDR2 is FQGNSA in the germline V gene. The CDR3: CASSPRDNQETQYF. DNA for the CDR3: TGTGCCAGCAGCCCCCGGGACAACCAAGAGACCCAGTACTTC.

The chain is built from TRBV6-6 and TRBJ2-1; D is ambiguous. The CDR3 sequence is 16 residues long. Germline V gene data show CDR1 as MNHNY and CDR2 as SVGAGI (reference sequence). V was trimmed by 6 bases and J by 0 bases, leaving 15 bases between them. The CDR3 nucleotides read TGTGCCAGCAGGCCCACTGGACCCCTCTCCTACAATGAGCAGTTCTTC. Translation gives CASRPTGPLSYNEQFF.